This T cell receptor beta chain comes out of a study of cytomegalovirus exposure and HLA in healthy donors. Study-wide context: A subsequent analysis stated that the 110 or so validation repertoires were run on the same platform as the approximately 660 first-cohort repertoires.

Trimming removed 6 bases from V and 10 bases from J; junction bases left unmatched: 9. The germline V gene has CDR1 SGHTA and CDR2 FQGTGA. The CDR3 loop spans 14 amino acids. Clones were read by immunoSEQ multiplex PCR, and TCRdb kept only the in-frame ones, dropping some. The sample consists of more than 95,000 clones, around 94% of them appearing once. Sequencing was performed on PBMCs. The receptor's source is a woman younger than 35 in good health and CMV-seronegative. The chain carries TRBV7-3 and TRBJ2-1; 10 bases line up with TRBD2. CDR3 loop: CASRKSGGAHEQFF. DNA for the CDR3: TGTGCCAGCAGAAAGAGCGGGGGGGCTCACGAGCAGTTCTTC.